These 9 T cell receptor beta chains originate from one sample sequenced in a study of CD4+ T cells in melanoma. TCRdb keeps only in-frame clones here, not all; method: immunoSEQ multiplex PCR. The sample records over 15,000 clones, roughly 85% being singletons. Sequencing input: cells from a culture (not recorded whether cultured in vitro). The origin of the receptors is a human donor with melanoma.

This clone appeared a few times. The chain uses TRBV15 and TRBJ2-7; D gene uncertain. This CDR3 has 13 amino acids. Germline-derived CDR1 and CDR2 are LNHNV and YYDKDF (reference sequence). Trimming took 9 bases from V and 3 from J, leaving 15 bases between them. CDR3 DNA sequence: TGTGCCACTTCGGATTATCCTAACTACGAGCAGTACTTC. This translates into CATSDYPNYEQYF. Drawing the rest from reference TRBV15 and TRBJ2-7, the complete variable domain is DAMVIQNPRYQVTQFGKPVTLSCSQTLNHNVMYWYQQKSSQAPKLLFHYYDKDFNNEADTPDNFQSRRPNTSFCFLDIRSPGLGDTAMYLCATSDYPNYEQYFGPGTRLTVT.

The chain has TRBV5-6 and TRBJ2-7; tentative D call: TRBD2 (5 bases). Germline CDR1 reads SGHDT; CDR2 reads YYEEEE. This CDR3 comprises 15 residues. The V end was cut by 4 bases, the J end by 0 bases, with 14 bases between. The CDR3: CASSRRGYSSYEQYF. The CDR3 DNA sequence: TGTGCCAGCAGCCGCCGGGGATACAGCTCCTACGAGCAGTACTTC.

The V gene is TRBV19, the J gene TRBJ1-3; D gene unclear. The CDR3 spans 15 residues. CDR1 LNHDA and CDR2 SQIVND come from the germline V gene (reference sequence). Trimming left V 5 bases short and J 0 bases short, with 11 bases between. CDR3 nucleotides: TGTGCCAGTAGTTGGCAGCGGGACTCTGGAAACACCATATATTTT. Translated, it gives CASSWQRDSGNTIYF.

The genes are TRBV7-3 and TRBJ2-2, with unresolved D. Germline CDR1 is SGHTA and CDR2 is FQGTGA. V shed 0 bases and J shed 7 bases, with 6 bases lying between them. This CDR3 has 13 amino acids. The CDR3 reads CASSLTSGGELFF. CDR3 coding DNA: TGTGCCAGCAGCTTAACGAGTGGCGGGGAGCTGTTTTTT.

The chain couples TRBV15 to TRBJ1-5; a weak D match, TRBD1 (6 bases). CDR1 and CDR2 from the germline V gene are LNHNV and YYDKDF (reference sequence). This CDR3 is 15 amino acids long. The ends were cut back, 3 bases at V and 4 bases at J, with 13 bases in the middle. In nucleotides, the CDR3 is TGTGCCACCAGCAGGTCGGGACAAGGGAATCAGCCCCAGCATTTT. Amino acid sequence: CATSRSGQGNQPQHF.

This chain joins TRBV4-1 and TRBJ1-2; D might be TRBD1 (5 bases). The CDR3 sequence is 16 residues long. V was clipped by 4 bases and J by 0 bases, with 15 bases between them. The germline CDR1 and CDR2 sequences are MGHRA and YSYEKL. CDR3 sequence: CASSPSQGQANYGYTF. CDR3 DNA sequence: TGCGCCAGCAGCCCCTCACAAGGACAAGCTAACTATGGCTACACCTTC.

The chain combines TRBV30 with TRBJ1-5, with 9 bases that match TRBD1. The V gene end was trimmed by 3 bases and the J gene end by 3 bases; junction bases not matched to a gene: 9. This CDR3 is built from 16 residues. The germline CDR1 and CDR2 sequences are GTSNPN and SVGIG (reference sequence). The CDR3 protein is CAWSALGTGINQPQHF. The CDR3 DNA reads as TGTGCCTGGAGCGCCCTGGGGACAGGGATCAATCAGCCCCAGCATTTT.

This chain links TRBV4-1 with TRBJ2-5, with a weak D call TRBD2 (6 bases). Deletions cut 5 bases from V and 4 bases from J, with 11 bases between. The germline V gene encodes CDR1 MGHRA and CDR2 YSYEKL. The CDR3 totals 13 residues. The CDR3 sequence is CASSTGLSETQYF. In nucleotides, the CDR3 is TGCGCCAGCAGCACAGGACTATCAGAGACCCAGTACTTC.

The V and J genes are TRBV2 and TRBJ1-4; D is unresolved. Trimming took off 5 bases at V and 1 base at J, with 11 bases between the two ends. CDR1 is SNHLY, CDR2 FYNNEI, per germline. The CDR3 totals 15 residues. The CDR3 region has the DNA TGTGCCAGCAGTCTGATGGTTGGAACTAATGAAAAACTGTTTTTT. Its translation is CASSLMVGTNEKLFF.